Below, 5 T cell receptor beta chains from the same sample are listed, as sequenced in a study of T-cell reconstitution after alpha-beta-depleted transplantation in children (dated by TCRdb to the mid-2010s). Read against the paper, the sample's treatment or condition label means: allogeneic hematopoietic cell transplantation with graft depleted of TCRalphabeta T cells and CD19 B cells. The library was produced with PCR. The sample was run on an Illumina HiSeq 2500. TCR library preparation used molecular barcoding, with unique molecular identifiers applied to normalize quantification of the TCRbeta repertoire. In TCRdb, the public reads were trimmed at Q25 with fastp and aligned with MiXCR, with productive beta chains retained. A single entry per CDR3 protein holds the most common genes and DNA from its merged rows. A total of about 110,000 distinct CDR3 sequences appear in this sample, about a tenth of them only once. The biggest ten clones account for less than 40% of the sample.

This specimen was PBMCs, taken before TCRalphabeta/CD19-depleted stem cell transplant. The receptors shown here come from a boy younger than 10 with acute lymphoblastic leukemia, due to receive a stem cell transplant.

This clonotype was seen only a few times. Written as DNA, the CDR3 is TGTGCCAGCTCACCACAGTCTAGCGGTTACTCCTACGAGCAGTACTTC. Encoded protein: CASSPQSSGYSYEQYF. The V gene is TRBV18, the J gene TRBJ2-7, with 7 bases matching TRBD2. V lost 1 base to trimming and J lost 0 bases; unmatched junction nucleotides: 6. This CDR3 is 16 amino acids long. The germline gives CDR1 KGHSH, CDR2 LQKENI.

In its sample, this clonotype was seen many times. This chain links TRBV6-5 with TRBJ2-5, with TRBD2 matching 14 bases. CDR3 length: 17 residues. Per germline, CDR1 MNHEY and CDR2 SVGAGI. V shed 0 bases and J 7 bases; nucleotides not matched to a gene: 7. CDR3 bases: TGTGCCAGCAGTTACTCGGGACTAGCGGGAGTATATGGGACCCAGTACTTC. Translated, it gives CASSYSGLAGVYGTQYF.

In this sample, this clonotype turned up many times. In DNA, the CDR3 is TGTGCCAGCAGTTTCGGGTTGTGGTCAGGAACCTACGAGCAGTACTTC. Translating gives CASSFGLWSGTYEQYF. The chain has TRBV12-3 or TRBV12-4 and TRBJ2-7, with D unclear. The CDR3 totals 16 residues. V lost 3 bases, J lost 2 bases, and 17 bases lay in between.

This clonotype was recorded at least ten times. The chain recombines TRBV4-1 with TRBJ2-7, with TRBD1 matching 10 bases. Germline CDR1 MGHRA, CDR2 YSYEKL. V was pared by 4 bases and J by 2 bases, with 17 bases of the junction left unmatched. This CDR3 region has 19 residues. CDR3 nucleotide sequence: TGCGCCAGCAGCCCACTACGAGGGACCCGGGACAGGGGAGCCTACGAGCAGTACTTC. Amino acids: CASSPLRGTRDRGAYEQYF.

The chain couples TRBV5-1 to TRBJ2-5; D is unresolved. Germline assignment: CDR1 SGHRS and CDR2 YFSETQ. The V gene lost 0 bases and the J gene lost 4 bases, with 10 bases spanning the gap. There are 14 residues in the CDR3. The CDR3 DNA reads as TGCGCCAGCAGCTTGGACAGTACGGCAGAGACCCAGTACTTC. Amino acid sequence: CASSLDSTAETQYF.